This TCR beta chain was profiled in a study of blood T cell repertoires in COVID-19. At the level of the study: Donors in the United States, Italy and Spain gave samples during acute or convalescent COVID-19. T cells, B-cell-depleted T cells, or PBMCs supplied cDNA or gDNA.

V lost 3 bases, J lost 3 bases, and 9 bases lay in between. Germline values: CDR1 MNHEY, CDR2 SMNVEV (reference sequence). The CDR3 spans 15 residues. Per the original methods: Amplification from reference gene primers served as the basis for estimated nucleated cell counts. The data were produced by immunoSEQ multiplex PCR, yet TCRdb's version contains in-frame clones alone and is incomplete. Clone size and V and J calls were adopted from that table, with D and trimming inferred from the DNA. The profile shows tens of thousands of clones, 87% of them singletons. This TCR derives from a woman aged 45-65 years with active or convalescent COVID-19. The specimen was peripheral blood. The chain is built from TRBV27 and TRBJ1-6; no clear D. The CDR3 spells CASSLRVGYNSPLHF. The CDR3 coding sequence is TGTGCCAGCAGTTTGAGGGTAGGCTATAATTCACCCCTCCACTTT.